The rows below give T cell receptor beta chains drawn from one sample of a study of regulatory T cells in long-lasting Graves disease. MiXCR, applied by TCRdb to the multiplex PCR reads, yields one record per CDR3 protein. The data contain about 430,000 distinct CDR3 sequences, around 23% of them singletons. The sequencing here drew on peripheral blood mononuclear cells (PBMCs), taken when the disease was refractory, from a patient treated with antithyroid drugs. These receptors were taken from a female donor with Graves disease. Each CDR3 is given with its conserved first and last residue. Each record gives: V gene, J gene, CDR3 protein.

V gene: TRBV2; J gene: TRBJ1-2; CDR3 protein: CAQSLHKRSYGYTF
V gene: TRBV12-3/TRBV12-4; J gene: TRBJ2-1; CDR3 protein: CAVGRGPGNEQFF
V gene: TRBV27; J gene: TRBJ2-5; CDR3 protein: CASSFPRQGQGLMETQYF
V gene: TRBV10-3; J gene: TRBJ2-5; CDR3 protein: CASHPGVGETQYF
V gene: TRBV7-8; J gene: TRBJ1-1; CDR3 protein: CASSFQTGNTEAFF
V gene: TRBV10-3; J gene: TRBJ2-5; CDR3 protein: CAISEARGETQYF
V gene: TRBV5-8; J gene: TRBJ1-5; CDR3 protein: CASSAPGGSQPQHF
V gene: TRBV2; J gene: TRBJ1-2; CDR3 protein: CASSGGVGYTF
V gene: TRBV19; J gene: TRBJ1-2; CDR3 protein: CASKGQSTYGYTF
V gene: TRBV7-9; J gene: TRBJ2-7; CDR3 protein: CASSSQGLAGGPAYEQYF